The clone carrying this T cell receptor beta chain came up once. The sample belongs to a study of blood T cell repertoires in COVID-19. As for the study in general: Both acute and convalescent COVID-19 samples were obtained from the United States, Italy and Spain. From T cells, B-cell-depleted T cells, or PBMCs came the material, which was cDNA or gDNA.

Seattle patient enrollment occurred during active infection, with longitudinal follow-up thereafter. In the authors' workflow: Nucleated cell number was recorded as an estimate derived from reference gene primer amplification. This table comes from immunoSEQ multiplex PCR, and its TCRdb copy is limited to in-frame clones, with some not included. Clone size and the V and J calls come from that table; the DNA yielded D and trimming. Among some 310,000 clones, 90% were seen once, and the ten largest hold roughly 2.8%. V was clipped by 6 bases and J by 6 bases, with 18 bases between them. The CDR3 sequence is 16 residues long. The germline CDR1 and CDR2 sequences are SNHLY and FYNNEI.

The source is a woman younger than 45 with COVID-19, enrolled during active disease. The chain recombines TRBV2 with TRBJ1-6, with TRBD1 as a possible D gene (5 bases). The sequenced material came from peripheral blood. The CDR3 is CASSGTGGGINSPLHF. Here the CDR3 DNA reads TGTGCCAGCAGCGGGACGGGTGGCGGGATTAATTCACCCCTCCACTTT.